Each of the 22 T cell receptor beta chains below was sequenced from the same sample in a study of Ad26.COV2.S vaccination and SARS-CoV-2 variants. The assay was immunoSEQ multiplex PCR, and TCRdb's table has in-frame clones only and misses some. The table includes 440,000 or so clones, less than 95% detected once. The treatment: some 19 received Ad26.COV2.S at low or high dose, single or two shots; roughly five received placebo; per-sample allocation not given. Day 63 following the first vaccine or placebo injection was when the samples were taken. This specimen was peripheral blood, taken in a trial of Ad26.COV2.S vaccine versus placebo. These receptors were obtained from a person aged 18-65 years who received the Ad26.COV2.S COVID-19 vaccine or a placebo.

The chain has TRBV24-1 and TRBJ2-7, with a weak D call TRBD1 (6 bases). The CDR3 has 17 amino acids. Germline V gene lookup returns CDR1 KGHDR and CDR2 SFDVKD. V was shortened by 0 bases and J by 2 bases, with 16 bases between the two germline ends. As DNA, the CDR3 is TGTGCCACCAGTGATTTGCCGAACCGGGACAAAGCCTACGAGCAGTACTTC. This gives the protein CATSDLPNRDKAYEQYF.

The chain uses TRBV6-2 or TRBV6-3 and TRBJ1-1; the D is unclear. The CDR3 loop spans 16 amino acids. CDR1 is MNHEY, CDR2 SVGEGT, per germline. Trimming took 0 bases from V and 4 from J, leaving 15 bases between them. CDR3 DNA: TGTGCCAGCAGTTACTCGGACCCGATATCGAGCACTGAAGCTTTCTTT. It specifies CASSYSDPISSTEAFF.

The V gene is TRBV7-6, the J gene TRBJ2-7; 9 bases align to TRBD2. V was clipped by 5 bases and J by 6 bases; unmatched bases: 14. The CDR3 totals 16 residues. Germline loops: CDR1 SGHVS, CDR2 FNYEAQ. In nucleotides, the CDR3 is TGTGCCAGCAGCGATCCTCTAGGGACTAGCACGGGCGAGCAGTACTTC. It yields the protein CASSDPLGTSTGEQYF.

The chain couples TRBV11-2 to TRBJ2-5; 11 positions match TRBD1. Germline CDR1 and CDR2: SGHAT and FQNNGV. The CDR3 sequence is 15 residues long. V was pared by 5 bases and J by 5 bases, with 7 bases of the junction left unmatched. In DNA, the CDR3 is TGTGCCAGCAGCACCGGGACAGGGGGAGAGGAGACCCAGTACTTC. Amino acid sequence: CASSTGTGGEETQYF. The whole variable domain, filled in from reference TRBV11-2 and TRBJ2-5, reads EAGVAQSPRYKIIEKRQSVAFWCNPISGHATLYWYQQILGQGPKLLIQFQNNGVVDDSQLPKDRFSAERLKGVDSTLKIQPAKLEDSAVYLCASSTGTGGEETQYFGPGTRLLVL.

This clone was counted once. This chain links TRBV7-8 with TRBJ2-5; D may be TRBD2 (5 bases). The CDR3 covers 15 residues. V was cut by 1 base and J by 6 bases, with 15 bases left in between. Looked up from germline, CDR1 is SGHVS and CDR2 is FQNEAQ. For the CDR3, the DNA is TGTGCCAGCAGCTTAGAGAGGGTTGGCTGGAAGACCCAGTACTTC. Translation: CASSLERVGWKTQYF.

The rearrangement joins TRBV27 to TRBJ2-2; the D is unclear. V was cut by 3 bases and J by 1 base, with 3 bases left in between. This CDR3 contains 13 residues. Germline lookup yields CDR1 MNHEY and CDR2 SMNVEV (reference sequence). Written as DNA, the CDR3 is TGTGCCAGCAGTTTTCAGAACACCGGGGAGCTGTTTTTT. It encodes CASSFQNTGELFF.

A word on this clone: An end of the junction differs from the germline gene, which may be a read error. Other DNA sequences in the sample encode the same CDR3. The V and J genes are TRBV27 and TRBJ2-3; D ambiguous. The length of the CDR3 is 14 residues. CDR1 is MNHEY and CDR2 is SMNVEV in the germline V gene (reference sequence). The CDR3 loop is CASSLGLSTDTQYF. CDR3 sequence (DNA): TGTGCCAGCAGTTTAGGGTTGAGCACCGATACGCAGTATTTT.

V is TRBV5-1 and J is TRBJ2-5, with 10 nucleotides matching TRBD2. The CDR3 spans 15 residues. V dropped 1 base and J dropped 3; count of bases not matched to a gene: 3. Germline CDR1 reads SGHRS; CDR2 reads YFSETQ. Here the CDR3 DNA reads TGCGCCAGCAGCTTGAGCGGGAGGGGGGAAGAGACCCAGTACTTC. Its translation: CASSLSGRGEETQYF.

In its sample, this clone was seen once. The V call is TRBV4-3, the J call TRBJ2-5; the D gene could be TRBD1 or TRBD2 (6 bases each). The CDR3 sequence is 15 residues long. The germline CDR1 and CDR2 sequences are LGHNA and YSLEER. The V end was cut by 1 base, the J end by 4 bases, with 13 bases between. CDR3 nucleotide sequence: TGCGCCAGCAGCCAAGCCCGGGGGCGGGGAGAGACCCAGTACTTC. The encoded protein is CASSQARGRGETQYF.

The CDR3: CASRIDASSYNEQFF. DNA for the CDR3: TGCGCCAGCAGAATCGACGCGAGCTCCTACAATGAGCAGTTCTTC. The genes are TRBV5-1 and TRBJ2-1; D unresolved. CDR1 is SGHRS, CDR2 YFSETQ, per germline. CDR3 length equals 15 residues. Trimming stripped 5 bases from V and 0 bases from J, with 12 bases between.

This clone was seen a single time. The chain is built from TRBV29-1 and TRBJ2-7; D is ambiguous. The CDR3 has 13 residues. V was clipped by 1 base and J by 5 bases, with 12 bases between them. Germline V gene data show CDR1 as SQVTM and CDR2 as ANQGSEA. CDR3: CSVEVGGLHEQYF. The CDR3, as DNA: TGCAGCGTTGAAGTTGGCGGCCTCCACGAGCAGTACTTC.

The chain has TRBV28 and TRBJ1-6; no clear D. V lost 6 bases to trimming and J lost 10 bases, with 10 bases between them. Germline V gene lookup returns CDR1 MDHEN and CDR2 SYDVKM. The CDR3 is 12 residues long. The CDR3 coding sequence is TGTGCCAGCAGGGCCAATGAGTCACCCCTCCACTTT. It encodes CASRANESPLHF.

For the CDR3, the DNA is TGTGCCAGCAGTAAGCCAGGACTAGGCTACAATGAGCAGTTCTTC. It yields the protein CASSKPGLGYNEQFF. J is TRBJ2-1 and V is TRBV25-1; 7 nucleotides line up with TRBD2. The germline CDR1 and CDR2 sequences are MGHDK and SYGVNS. This CDR3 spans 15 amino acids. V trimming: 5 bases; J trimming: 3 bases; junction bases outside the gene matches: 7.

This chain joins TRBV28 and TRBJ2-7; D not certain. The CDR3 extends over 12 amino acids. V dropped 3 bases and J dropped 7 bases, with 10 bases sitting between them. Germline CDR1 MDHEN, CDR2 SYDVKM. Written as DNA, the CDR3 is TGTGCCAGCAGTTTTTGGAAGGGTGAGCAGTACTTC. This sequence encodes CASSFWKGEQYF. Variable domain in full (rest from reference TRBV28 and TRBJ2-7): DVKVTQSSRYLVKRTGEKVFLECVQDMDHENMFWYRQDPGLGLRLIYFSYDVKMKEKGDIPEGYSVSREKKERFSLILESASTNQTSMYLCASSFWKGEQYFGPGTRLTVT.

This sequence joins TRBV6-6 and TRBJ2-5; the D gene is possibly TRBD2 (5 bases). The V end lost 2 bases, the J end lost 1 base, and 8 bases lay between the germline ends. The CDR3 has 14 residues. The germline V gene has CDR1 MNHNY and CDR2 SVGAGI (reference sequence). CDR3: CASSYREGQETQYF. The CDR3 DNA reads TGTGCCAGCAGTTACCGCGAGGGCCAAGAGACCCAGTACTTC.

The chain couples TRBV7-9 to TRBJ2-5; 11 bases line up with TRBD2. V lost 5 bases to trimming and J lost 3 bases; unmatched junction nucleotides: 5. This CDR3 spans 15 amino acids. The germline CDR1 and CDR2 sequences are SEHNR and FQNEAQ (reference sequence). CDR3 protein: CASSAGTSGKETQYF. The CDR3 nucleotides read TGTGCCAGCAGCGCCGGGACTAGCGGTAAAGAGACCCAGTACTTC.

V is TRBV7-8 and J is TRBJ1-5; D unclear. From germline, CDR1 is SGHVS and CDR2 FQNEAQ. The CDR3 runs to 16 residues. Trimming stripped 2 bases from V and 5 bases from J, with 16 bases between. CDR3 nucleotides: TGTGCCAGCAGCTTATCTTGGAGCGGAGATGATCAGCCCCAGCATTTT. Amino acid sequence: CASSLSWSGDDQPQHF.

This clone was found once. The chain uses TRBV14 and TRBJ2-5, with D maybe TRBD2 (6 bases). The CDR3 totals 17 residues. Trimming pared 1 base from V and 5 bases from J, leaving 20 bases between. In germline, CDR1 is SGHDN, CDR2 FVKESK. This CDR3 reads CASSQGPRTSFYETQYF. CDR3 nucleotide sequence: TGTGCCAGCAGCCAAGGCCCAAGAACTAGCTTTTATGAGACCCAGTACTTC.

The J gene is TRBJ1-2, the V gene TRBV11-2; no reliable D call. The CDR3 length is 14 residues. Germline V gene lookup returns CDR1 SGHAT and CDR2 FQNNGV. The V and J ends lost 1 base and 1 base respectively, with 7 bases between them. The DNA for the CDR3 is TGTGCCAGCAGCTTAGCGGGTCATAACTATGGCTACACCTTC. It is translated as CASSLAGHNYGYTF.

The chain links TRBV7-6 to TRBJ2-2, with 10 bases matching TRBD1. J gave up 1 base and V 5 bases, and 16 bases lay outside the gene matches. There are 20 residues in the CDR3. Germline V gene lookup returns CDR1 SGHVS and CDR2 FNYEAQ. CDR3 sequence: CASSDPETGGASMNTGELFF. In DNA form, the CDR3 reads TGTGCCAGCAGCGATCCCGAGACAGGGGGCGCTTCCATGAACACCGGGGAGCTGTTTTTT.

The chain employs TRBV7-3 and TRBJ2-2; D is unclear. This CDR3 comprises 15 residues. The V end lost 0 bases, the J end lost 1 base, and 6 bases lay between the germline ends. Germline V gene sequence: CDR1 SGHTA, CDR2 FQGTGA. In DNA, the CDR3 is TGTGCCAGCAGCTTAACGTTCGGGAACACCGGGGAGCTGTTTTTT. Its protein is CASSLTFGNTGELFF.

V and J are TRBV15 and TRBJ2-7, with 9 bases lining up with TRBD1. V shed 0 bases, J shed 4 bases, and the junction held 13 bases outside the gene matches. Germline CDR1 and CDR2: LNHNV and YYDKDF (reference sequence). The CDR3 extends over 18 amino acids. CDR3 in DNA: TGTGCCACCAGCAGAGATCGCCTCGTTGGACAGGGGAGGTACGAGCAGTACTTC. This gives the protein CATSRDRLVGQGRYEQYF.